A single sample gave rise to the 15 T cell receptor beta chains below, sequenced in a study of T cell changes during pregnancy in multiple sclerosis. Produced via immunoSEQ multiplex PCR; TCRdb's table is partial and in-frame only. The data contain 45,000 to 60,000 clones, about nine tenths of them singletons. The sample in question was CD8+ T cells from peripheral blood mononuclear cells, obtained before pregnancy. These receptors were collected from a female donor with multiple sclerosis, enrolled in a pregnancy study.

This clone was picked up one time. The rearrangement joins TRBV2 to TRBJ1-2; 10 positions match TRBD1. After removal of 6 bases from V and 6 bases from J, the junction contained 13 bases not matched to a gene. This CDR3 comprises 16 residues. Germline V CDR1 and CDR2: SNHLY, FYNNEI. CDR3 in amino acids: CASRDVTGGEKDGYTF. CDR3 in DNA: TGTGCCAGCAGGGACGTGACAGGGGGCGAAAAGGATGGCTACACCTTC.

The chain uses TRBV4-3 and TRBJ2-1, with 8 bases fitting TRBD2. The germline V gene has CDR1 LGHNA and CDR2 YSLEER. The CDR3 totals 14 residues. Trimming at V came to 4 bases and at J to 8 bases, leaving 7 bases not matched to a gene. The chain's CDR3 is CASSLAGPWDEQFF. CDR3 nucleotide sequence: TGCGCCAGCAGCCTAGCGGGACCCTGGGATGAGCAGTTCTTC.

The chain combines TRBV30 with TRBJ1-2; 9 nucleotides align to TRBD1. Trimming took 4 bases from V and 7 from J; bases not matched to a gene: 1. Looked up from germline, CDR1 is GTSNPN and CDR2 is SVGIG (reference sequence). This CDR3 has 11 residues. In nucleotides, the CDR3 is TGTGCCTGGAAGGACAGGGGTGGCTACACCTTC. This translates into CAWKDRGGYTF.

The V call is TRBV9, the J call TRBJ2-7; 8 nucleotides line up with TRBD1. Trimming cost V 3 bases and J 4 bases; bases outside gene matches: 6. The CDR3 extends over 14 amino acids. Germline V gives CDR1 SGDLS, CDR2 YYNGEE. The CDR3 is CASSGGQGWYEQYF. The CDR3, as DNA: TGTGCCAGCAGCGGCGGACAGGGTTGGTACGAGCAGTACTTC.

This chain connects TRBV27 to TRBJ1-5; no clear D. V lost 2 bases, J lost 0 bases, and 11 bases lay in between. The CDR3 loop spans 16 amino acids. CDR1 and CDR2 from the germline V gene are MNHEY and SMNVEV (reference sequence). This CDR3 reads CASSLISGNSNQPQHF. The CDR3 DNA sequence: TGTGCCAGCAGTTTAATCTCAGGCAATAGCAATCAGCCCCAGCATTTT.

The DNA of the CDR3 is TGTGCCAGCAGCTTGGGTTCAGGGGGCGGTGAAAAACTGTTTTTT. Translation: CASSLGSGGGEKLFF. This chain joins TRBV5-4 and TRBJ1-4, with 8 nucleotides matching TRBD1. V gave up 0 bases and J gave up 7 bases; unmatched junction bases: 5. This CDR3 comprises 15 residues. The germline V gene encodes CDR1 SGHNT and CDR2 YYREEE (reference sequence).

Only one count was recorded for this clone. The genes are TRBV13 and TRBJ1-2; no clear D. The CDR3 consists of 13 residues. V gave up 10 bases and J gave up 4 bases, with 16 bases separating them. Germline CDR1 PRHDT, CDR2 FYEKMQ (reference sequence). Written as DNA, the CDR3 is TGTGCCACCTCACCGTCCGGGTCCTATGGCTACACCTTC. Its protein product is CATSPSGSYGYTF.

V is TRBV7-3 and J is TRBJ2-7; possibly TRBD2 for D (5 bases). Trimming shortened V by 0 bases and J by 3 bases, and 9 bases separated the two germline ends. Germline V gene data show CDR1 as SGHTA and CDR2 as FQGTGA. This CDR3 is built from 14 residues. This chain's CDR3 is CASSLTAGLYEQYF. Here the CDR3 DNA reads TGTGCCAGCAGCTTAACGGCGGGCCTCTACGAGCAGTACTTC.

The genes are TRBV5-4 and TRBJ2-7; D is possibly TRBD1 (8 bases). The V gene lost 4 bases and the J gene lost 3 bases, with 17 bases spanning the gap. Germline V gives CDR1 SGHNT, CDR2 YYREEE (reference sequence). This CDR3 is 15 amino acids long. The CDR3 region has the DNA TGTGCCAGCAGCGCTGACAGGGGAGGGTACTACGAGCAGTACTTC. Translation gives CASSADRGGYYEQYF. The full variable domain, its missing parts supplied by reference TRBV5-4 and TRBJ2-7, is ETGVTQSPTHLIKTRGQQVTLRCSSQSGHNTVSWYQQALGQGPQFIFQYYREEENGRGNFPPRFSGLQFPNYSSELNVNALELDDSALYLCASSADRGGYYEQYFGPGTRLTVT.

V usage is TRBV7-9 and J usage is TRBJ1-1; 7 bases are shared with TRBD1. Germline V lookup: CDR1 SEHNR, CDR2 FQNEAQ (reference sequence). The junction had 8 bases not matched to a gene; V was cut back by 2 bases and J by 8 bases. CDR3 length: 14 residues. The CDR3 spells CASSLTATGPEAFF. CDR3 DNA: TGTGCCAGCAGCTTAACTGCGACAGGGCCGGAAGCTTTCTTT.

The CDR3 DNA sequence: TGTGCCAGCAGCTTAGCAGGAGGGGATCAATACAATGAGCAGTTCTTC. Residues: CASSLAGGDQYNEQFF. V usage is TRBV7-6 and J usage is TRBJ2-1, with D perhaps matching TRBD2 (6 bases). Trimming cost V 0 bases and J 4 bases, with 13 bases left between them. Germline V lookup: CDR1 SGHVS, CDR2 FNYEAQ. The CDR3 runs 16 residues.

V usage is TRBV5-5 and J usage is TRBJ2-7, with TRBD1 identical over 8 bases. V lost 4 bases, J lost 3 bases, and 21 bases stayed unmatched. This CDR3 is 19 amino acids long. Germline assignment: CDR1 SGHKS and CDR2 YYEKEE (reference sequence). The chain's CDR3 is CASSGTPGVPGTGYYEQYF. CDR3 sequence (DNA): TGTGCCAGCAGCGGCACCCCCGGAGTTCCCGGGACAGGTTACTACGAGCAGTACTTC. The variable domain in full, completed from reference TRBV5-5 and TRBJ2-7, reads DAGVTQSPTHLIKTRGQQVTLRCSPISGHKSVSWYQQVLGQGPQFIFQYYEKEERGRGNFPDRFSARQFPNYSSELNVNALLLGDSALYLCASSGTPGVPGTGYYEQYFGPGTRLTVT.

The rearrangement joins TRBV9 to TRBJ2-3; D is possibly TRBD1 (5 bases). V was pared by 3 bases and J by 4 bases, with 12 bases between. CDR1 is SGDLS and CDR2 is YYNGEE in the germline V gene. The CDR3 is 14 amino acids. CDR3 sequence reads: CASSGSGLADTQYF. The CDR3 DNA sequence: TGTGCCAGCAGCGGCTCAGGGTTGGCAGATACGCAGTATTTT.

This clone was seen only a few times. The chain links TRBV5-1 to TRBJ1-1; 8 nucleotides agree with TRBD1. CDR3 length: 15 amino acids. J gave up 1 base and V 3 bases, and 5 bases lay outside the gene matches. Germline CDR1 SGHRS, CDR2 YFSETQ. The CDR3 DNA reads as TGCGCCAGCAGCTCACCCGGGACAGGGAACACTGAAGCTTTCTTT. This gives the protein CASSSPGTGNTEAFF.

CDR3 residues: CASSLGLSQYQETQYF. DNA of the CDR3: TGTGCCAGCAGCTTAGGCCTTTCGCAGTACCAAGAGACCCAGTACTTC. The genes are TRBV13 and TRBJ2-5; D is ambiguous. Trimming cost V 0 bases and J 0 bases, with 11 bases left between them. Germline V gene lookup returns CDR1 PRHDT and CDR2 FYEKMQ (reference sequence). There are 16 residues in the CDR3.